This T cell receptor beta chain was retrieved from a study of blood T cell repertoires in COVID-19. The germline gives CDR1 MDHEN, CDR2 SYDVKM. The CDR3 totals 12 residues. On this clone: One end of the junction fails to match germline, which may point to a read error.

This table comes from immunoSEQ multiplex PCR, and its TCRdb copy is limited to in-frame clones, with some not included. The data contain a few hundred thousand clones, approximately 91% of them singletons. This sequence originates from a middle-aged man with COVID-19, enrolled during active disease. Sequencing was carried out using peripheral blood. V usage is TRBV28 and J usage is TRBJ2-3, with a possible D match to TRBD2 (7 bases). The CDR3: CASSLLGGAPGF. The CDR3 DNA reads TGTGCCAGCAGTTTATTGGGGGGGGCCCCCGGGTTT.